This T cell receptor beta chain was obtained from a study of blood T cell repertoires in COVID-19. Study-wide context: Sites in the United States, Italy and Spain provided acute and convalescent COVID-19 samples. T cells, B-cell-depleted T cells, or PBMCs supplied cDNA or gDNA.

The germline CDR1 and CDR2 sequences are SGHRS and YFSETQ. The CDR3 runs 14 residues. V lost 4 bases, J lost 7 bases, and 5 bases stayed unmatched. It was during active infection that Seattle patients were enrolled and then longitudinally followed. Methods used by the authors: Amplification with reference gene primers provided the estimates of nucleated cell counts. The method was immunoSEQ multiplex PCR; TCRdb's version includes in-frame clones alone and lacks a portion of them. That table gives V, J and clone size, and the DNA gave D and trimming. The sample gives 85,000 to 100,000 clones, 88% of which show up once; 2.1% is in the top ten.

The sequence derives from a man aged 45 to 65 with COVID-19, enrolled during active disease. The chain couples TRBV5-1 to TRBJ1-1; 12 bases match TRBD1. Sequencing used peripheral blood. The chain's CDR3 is CASSQGQGAGEAFF. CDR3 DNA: TGCGCCAGCAGCCAGGGACAGGGGGCTGGTGAAGCTTTCTTT.